These 11 T cell receptor beta chains originate from one sample sequenced in a study of blood T cell repertoires in COVID-19. This table comes from immunoSEQ multiplex PCR, and its TCRdb copy is limited to in-frame clones, with some not included. The table shows 29,000 or so clones, with roughly nine tenths occurring only once. Sequences were obtained from peripheral blood. These receptors came from a human donor in a cohort sampled during active COVID-19.

This chain connects TRBV30 to TRBJ2-2; 9 bases fit TRBD1. Germline trimming cut 3 bases from V and 1 base from J; bases unmatched to any gene: 3. Germline V CDR1 and CDR2: GTSNPN, SVGIG (reference sequence). There are 15 residues in the CDR3. This CDR3 reads CAWSYRGRNTGELFF. The CDR3 bases are TGTGCCTGGAGCTACAGGGGGCGGAACACCGGGGAGCTGTTTTTT.

The V call is TRBV24-1, the J call TRBJ2-5, with TRBD2 matching 10 bases. CDR1 is KGHDR, CDR2 SFDVKD, per germline. The CDR3 consists of 16 residues. Unmatched junction bases numbered 6, after V lost 4 bases and J lost 2 bases. CDR3 sequence (DNA): TGTGCCACCAGTGACCCACTAGCGGGGTATCAAGAGACCCAGTACTTC. It is translated as CATSDPLAGYQETQYF.

The genes are TRBV7-9 and TRBJ2-3, with 8 bases identical to TRBD2. Germline V gives CDR1 SEHNR, CDR2 FQNEAQ (reference sequence). This CDR3 contains 15 residues. The trim removed 7 bases at V and 2 bases at J, leaving 8 bases unmatched. The CDR3 region has the DNA TGTGCCAGCACCGAAGCGGGGGCCCTCACAGATACGCAGTATTTT. As protein: CASTEAGALTDTQYF.

Here the CDR3 DNA reads TGTGCCAGCAGCCAAGCCCTCACAGATACGCAGTATTTT. It encodes CASSQALTDTQYF. The chain has TRBV14 and TRBJ2-3; D call uncertain. The CDR3 is 13 residues long. Germline V gene data show CDR1 as SGHDN and CDR2 as FVKESK. Trimming cost V 1 base and J 2 bases, with 4 bases left between them.

V and J are TRBV5-5 and TRBJ1-1; D possibly corresponds to TRBD1 (5 bases). Germline V gene lookup returns CDR1 SGHKS and CDR2 YYEKEE (reference sequence). The ends were cut back, 5 bases at V and 4 bases at J, with 12 bases in the middle. CDR3 length: 13 residues. CDR3 in amino acids: CASRPQGLTEAFF. As DNA, the CDR3 is TGTGCCAGCAGGCCTCAGGGCCTCACTGAAGCTTTCTTT. The whole variable domain, filled in from reference TRBV5-5 and TRBJ1-1, reads DAGVTQSPTHLIKTRGQQVTLRCSPISGHKSVSWYQQVLGQGPQFIFQYYEKEERGRGNFPDRFSARQFPNYSSELNVNALLLGDSALYLCASRPQGLTEAFFGQGTRLTVV.

This chain links TRBV7-2 with TRBJ2-7; 11 nucleotides line up with TRBD1. The CDR3 totals 17 residues. The germline V gene encodes CDR1 SGHTA and CDR2 FQGNSA. V lost 2 bases, J lost 7 bases, and 13 bases stayed unmatched. The chain's CDR3 is CASSLTSGGTGGQEQYF. The CDR3 DNA reads as TGTGCCAGCAGCTTAACCTCTGGGGGGACAGGGGGACAAGAGCAGTACTTC.

The sample holds one count of this clone. The chain recombines TRBV19 with TRBJ1-6; tentatively, D is TRBD1 (6 bases). The ends were cut back, 5 bases at V and 7 bases at J, with 15 bases in the middle. The CDR3 runs 15 residues. CDR1 and CDR2 (germline): LNHDA, SQIVND (reference sequence). CDR3 DNA sequence: TGTGCCAGTAGTGGGGAAAGGACAGCGAATTCACCCCTCCACTTT. Translating it yields CASSGERTANSPLHF. Supplemented by reference TRBV19 and TRBJ1-6, the full variable domain reads DGGITQSPKYLFRKEGQNVTLSCEQNLNHDAMYWYRQDPGQGLRLIYYSQIVNDFQKGDIAEGYSVSREKKESFPLTVTSAQKNPTAFYLCASSGERTANSPLHFGNGTRLTVT.

The CDR3 loop reads CASSLSPNRGDYGYTF. CDR3 nucleotide sequence: TGTGCCAGCAGTTTAAGCCCAAACAGGGGAGACTATGGCTACACCTTC. V is TRBV27 and J is TRBJ1-2; 7 nucleotides match TRBD1. The germline V gene encodes CDR1 MNHEY and CDR2 SMNVEV (reference sequence). This CDR3 region has 16 residues. V lost 2 bases to trimming and J lost 3 bases; unmatched junction nucleotides: 9.

The J gene is TRBJ2-1, the V gene TRBV5-1, with a possible D match to TRBD2 (6 bases). V was pared by 0 bases and J by 8 bases, with 15 bases between. The CDR3 totals 15 residues. Germline V lookup: CDR1 SGHRS, CDR2 YFSETQ. The CDR3 loop is CASSLAEASVDEQFF. CDR3 DNA sequence: TGCGCCAGCAGCTTGGCCGAGGCTAGCGTCGATGAGCAGTTCTTC.

The chain employs TRBV15 and TRBJ1-1, with no clear D. Germline V CDR1 and CDR2: LNHNV, YYDKDF (reference sequence). V lost 0 bases and J lost 4, with 12 bases in between. This CDR3 has 15 residues. The CDR3 DNA is TGTGCCACCAGCAGAGATAACGCGGTGAGCACTGAAGCTTTCTTT. It codes for CATSRDNAVSTEAFF. The full variable domain, rest sourced from reference TRBV15 and TRBJ1-1, is DAMVIQNPRYQVTQFGKPVTLSCSQTLNHNVMYWYQQKSSQAPKLLFHYYDKDFNNEADTPDNFQSRRPNTSFCFLDIRSPGLGDTAMYLCATSRDNAVSTEAFFGQGTRLTVV.

The chain has TRBV14 and TRBJ1-2; D perhaps matches TRBD1 (6 bases). Germline V gene data show CDR1 as SGHDN and CDR2 as FVKESK. This CDR3 contains 16 residues. V was cut by 0 bases and J by 6 bases, with 17 bases left in between. In DNA, the CDR3 is TGTGCCAGCAGCCAAGATTTAACAGGGAGGGAGCATGGCTACACCTTC. Translated: CASSQDLTGREHGYTF.